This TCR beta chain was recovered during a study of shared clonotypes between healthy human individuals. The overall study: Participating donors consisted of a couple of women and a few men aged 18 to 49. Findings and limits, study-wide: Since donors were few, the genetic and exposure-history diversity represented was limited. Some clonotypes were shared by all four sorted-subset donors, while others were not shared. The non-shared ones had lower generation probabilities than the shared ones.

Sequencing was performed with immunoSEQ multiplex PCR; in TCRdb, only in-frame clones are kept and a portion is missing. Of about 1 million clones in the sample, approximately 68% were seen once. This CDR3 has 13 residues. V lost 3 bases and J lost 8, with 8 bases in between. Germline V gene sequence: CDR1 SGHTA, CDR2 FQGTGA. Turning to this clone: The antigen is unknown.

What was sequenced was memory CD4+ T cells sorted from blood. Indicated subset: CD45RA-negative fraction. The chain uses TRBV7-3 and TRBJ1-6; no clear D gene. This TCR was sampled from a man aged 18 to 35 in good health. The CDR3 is CASSFSGDSPLHF. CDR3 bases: TGTGCCAGCAGCTTTAGTGGCGATTCACCCCTCCACTTT. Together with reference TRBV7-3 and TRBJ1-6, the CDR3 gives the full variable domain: GAGVSQTPSNKVTEKGKYVELRCDPISGHTALYWYRQSLGQGPEFLIYFQGTGAADDSGLPNDRFFAVRPEGSVSTLKIQRTERGDSAVYLCASSFSGDSPLHFGNGTRLTVT.